This T cell receptor beta chain was identified during a study of T cell responses to AZD1222 COVID-19 vaccine. The CDR3 covers 14 residues. From germline, CDR1 is SGHRS and CDR2 YFSETQ. V was trimmed by 6 bases and J by 6 bases, leaving 16 bases between them. This clone was recorded a few times. Sequencing used immunoSEQ multiplex PCR; TCRdb keeps in-frame clones, though not all of them. The profile covers tens of thousands of clones, with around 87% appearing a single time and about 24% taken by the ten largest. This chain connects TRBV5-1 to TRBJ2-1; D may be TRBD1 or TRBD2 (6 bases each). This TCR derives from an adult in good health. The specimen was peripheral blood, collected on day 0 of AZD1222 vaccination. CDR3 in DNA: TGCGCCAGCACGTCCGGGGGCGGATTCAATGAGCAGTTCTTC. Translated: CASTSGGGFNEQFF.